These 18 T cell receptor beta chains were all obtained from the same sample, sequenced in a study of cytomegalovirus exposure and HLA in healthy donors. PCR involved 60 Vbeta and 13 Jbeta primers. Here immunoSEQ multiplex PCR was the method, and the copy in TCRdb shows in-frame clones only, minus some. The sample lists 95,000 to 100,000 clones, 85% to 90% occurring once. The sample taken for sequencing was PBMCs. Every receptor here comes from a man aged 25-40 years in good health and CMV-seronegative.

CDR3 loop: CATKPGPENYGYTF. DNA of the CDR3: TGTGCCACCAAGCCGGGTCCCGAAAACTATGGCTACACCTTC. The chain joins TRBV27 to TRBJ1-2; D remains ambiguous. Germline V gene lookup returns CDR1 MNHEY and CDR2 SMNVEV (reference sequence). The CDR3 runs to 14 residues. Trimming cost V 10 bases and J 2 bases, with 17 bases left between them.

The CDR3 loop is CASSIGQGRETQYF. The CDR3 DNA reads as TGTGCCAGTAGTATCGGACAGGGGCGGGAGACCCAGTACTTC. This rearrangement joins TRBV19 to TRBJ2-5; 9 nucleotides align to TRBD1. Germline-derived CDR1 and CDR2 are LNHDA and SQIVND (reference sequence). V trimming: 3 bases; J trimming: 5 bases; junction bases outside the gene matches: 4. The CDR3 sequence is 14 residues long.

The V call is TRBV28, the J call TRBJ1-5, with 8 nucleotides matching TRBD1. Per germline, CDR1 MDHEN and CDR2 SYDVKM. J gave up 10 bases and V 0 bases, and 14 bases lay outside the gene matches. The CDR3 totals 17 residues. The CDR3, as DNA: TGTGCCAGCAGTTTATGGAACAGGGGGTCTTATAGTTTCCCCCAGCATTTT. As protein: CASSLWNRGSYSFPQHF.

The chain recombines TRBV28 with TRBJ1-4; D gene unclear. CDR1 is MDHEN and CDR2 is SYDVKM in the germline V gene. The CDR3 loop spans 14 amino acids. Trimming took 6 bases from V and 4 from J, leaving 12 bases between them. CDR3: CASSYPAGNEKLFF. The CDR3 DNA follows: TGTGCCAGCAGCTATCCAGCGGGTAATGAAAAACTGTTTTTT.

The gene calls are TRBV11-3 and TRBJ2-7, with D possibly matching TRBD2 (6 bases). Germline lookup yields CDR1 SGHNT and CDR2 YENEEA. This CDR3 has 14 amino acids. V was trimmed by 6 bases and J by 1 base, leaving 13 bases between them. The CDR3 nucleotides read TGTGCCAGCAGTCAATCCGGGACTTCCTACGAGCAGTACTTC. Translation gives CASSQSGTSYEQYF.

The chain carries TRBV5-6 and TRBJ1-5, with D maybe TRBD1 (5 bases). Between the trimmed V and J ends, which lost 2 bases and 7 bases, there was a span of 22 bases. Germline V gene data show CDR1 as SGHDT and CDR2 as YYEEEE. CDR3 size: 17 residues. CDR3 bases: TGTGCCAGCAGCTTCCGGGCTGGGGTCCAACAGGCCCAGCCCCAGCATTTT. Encoded protein: CASSFRAGVQQAQPQHF.

The V and J genes are TRBV18 and TRBJ1-2; 7 bases agree with TRBD1. The CDR3 loop spans 15 amino acids. Losses at the gene ends were 1 base for V and 1 base for J; bases not matched to a gene: 3. Germline assignment: CDR1 KGHSH and CDR2 LQKENI. CDR3 nucleotides: TGTGCCAGCTCACCACGGGACAGTTTTAACTATGGCTACACCTTC. Protein sequence: CASSPRDSFNYGYTF.

V usage is TRBV7-9 and J usage is TRBJ1-1; 7 nucleotides line up with TRBD1. This CDR3 spans 12 amino acids. Germline loops: CDR1 SEHNR, CDR2 FQNEAQ (reference sequence). V trimming: 6 bases; J trimming: 6 bases; junction bases outside the gene matches: 4. CDR3 DNA: TGTGCCAGCAGTTACGGACAGGCTGAAGCTTTCTTT. Residues: CASSYGQAEAFF.

V usage is TRBV27 and J usage is TRBJ2-5; D uncertain. Trimming removed 5 bases from V and 4 bases from J, with 11 bases in between. CDR1 and CDR2 (germline): MNHEY, SMNVEV (reference sequence). CDR3 length: 13 residues. In nucleotides, the CDR3 is TGTGCCAGCAGTCCGCGGATGTCAGAGACCCAGTACTTC. Residues: CASSPRMSETQYF.

The chain carries TRBV7-7 and TRBJ1-1; the D is unclear. The CDR3 has 12 amino acids. Germline CDR1 and CDR2: SSHAT and FNYEAQ (reference sequence). V lost 3 bases to trimming and J lost 3 bases, with 5 bases between them. CDR3: CASSLIDTEAFF. In DNA form, the CDR3 reads TGTGCCAGCAGCTTGATAGACACTGAAGCTTTCTTT.

The chain is built from TRBV27 and TRBJ2-7; 10 positions match TRBD2. The CDR3 totals 14 residues. Looked up from germline, CDR1 is MNHEY and CDR2 is SMNVEV (reference sequence). Unmatched junction bases numbered 4, after V lost 4 bases and J lost 4 bases. The CDR3 sequence: CASSSSGGFYEQYF. In DNA, the CDR3 is TGTGCCAGCAGTTCTAGCGGGGGTTTTTACGAGCAGTACTTC.

V and J are TRBV9 and TRBJ1-2; D ambiguous. The CDR3 loop spans 12 amino acids. V was shortened by 4 bases and J by 0 bases, with 4 bases between the two germline ends. Looked up from germline, CDR1 is SGDLS and CDR2 is YYNGEE. The CDR3 spells CASSSTNYGYTF. In DNA, the CDR3 is TGTGCCAGCAGCTCCACTAACTATGGCTACACCTTC.

The V gene is TRBV27, the J gene TRBJ1-5; TRBD1 agrees at 7 bases. The CDR3 is 15 amino acids. Germline trimming cut 6 bases from V and 2 bases from J; bases unmatched to any gene: 7. Germline V gene data show CDR1 as MNHEY and CDR2 as SMNVEV (reference sequence). Here the CDR3 DNA reads TGTGCCAGCAGGCAGGGGGGTGTCCGCAATCAGCCCCAGCATTTT. Amino acid sequence: CASRQGGVRNQPQHF.

This chain connects TRBV28 to TRBJ1-2, with D possibly matching TRBD1 (6 bases). The CDR3 sequence is 17 residues long. The germline gives CDR1 MDHEN, CDR2 SYDVKM. Trimming took 2 bases from V and 1 from J, leaving 17 bases between them. CDR3 sequence (DNA): TGTGCCAGCAGTTTAGGGGGGGGGCAGGGGCTTAACTATGGCTACACCTTC. The encoded protein is CASSLGGGQGLNYGYTF.

The rearrangement uses TRBV1 and TRBJ1-1; the table's D call, TRBD1, was not checked against the DNA. TRBV1 is an annotated pseudogene. The CDR3 is made up of 15 amino acids. The CDR3 region is CTSFPRGGPFSGAFF. The CDR3, as DNA: TGCACCAGCTTTCCTCGAGGGGGCCCCTTTTCGGGAGCTTTCTTT.

The CDR3 nucleotides are TGCAGCGTTGAAACGGGTGGGTACTACAATGAGCAGTTCTTC. It encodes CSVETGGYYNEQFF. The chain couples TRBV29-1 to TRBJ2-1, with no clear D. The CDR3 length is 14 residues. Trimming shortened V by 2 bases and J by 3 bases, and 11 bases separated the two germline ends. Per the germline V gene, CDR1 is SQVTM and CDR2 is ANQGSEA.

This sequence joins TRBV5-8 and TRBJ2-7; no clear D gene. The CDR3 runs to 16 residues. Trimming removed 5 bases from V and 5 bases from J, with 23 bases in between. In germline, CDR1 is SGHTS, CDR2 YDEGEE. The CDR3 bases are TGTGCCAGCAGTCTTCCCCGGGTCTTTGTTGAGGACGAGCAGTACTTC. Protein product: CASSLPRVFVEDEQYF.

The table lists this clone with a count of one. The identical CDR3 is also encoded by other nucleotide sequences in the sample. V gene TRBV27 combines with J gene TRBJ1-1; 11 nucleotides line up with TRBD1. The CDR3 is 15 amino acids. V was pared by 3 bases and J by 5 bases, with 5 bases of the junction left unmatched. Germline V gene sequence: CDR1 MNHEY, CDR2 SMNVEV (reference sequence). The CDR3 here is CASSLGTGGTTEAFF. The CDR3 DNA reads as TGTGCCAGCAGTTTGGGGACAGGGGGGACAACTGAAGCTTTCTTT.